The T cell receptor beta chain described here comes from a study of cytomegalovirus exposure and HLA in healthy donors. Remarks on this clone: Its antigen is as yet unknown.

The study, taken as a whole, reports: Associated with HLA alleles at 0.05 false discovery rate in a later analysis were 17,000 or so TCR beta sequences. Immune exposure was documented only through CMV serostatus. In a later analysis, CMV-associated beta chains were mostly HLA-associated, it appeared.

PCR amplification relied on 60 Vbeta primers (plus 13 Jbeta primers). Here immunoSEQ multiplex PCR was the method, and the copy in TCRdb shows in-frame clones only, minus some. The data hold over 90,000 clones, with roughly 80% observed a single time. This TCR came from a man aged 40-49 years in good health and CMV-seronegative. Sample: PBMCs.

The DNA of the CDR3 is TGTGCCAGCAGTGAACAGGATCACTCCTACAATGAGCAGTTCTTC. Translated: CASSEQDHSYNEQFF. The V and J genes are TRBV6-1 and TRBJ2-1; D is ambiguous. V lost 2 bases to trimming and J lost 0 bases, with 8 bases between them. The germline CDR1 and CDR2 sequences are MNHNS and SASEGT. CDR3 length: 15 residues.